The T cell receptor (beta chain) under discussion was sequenced for a study of T cells in Graves' hyperthyroidism and ophthalmopathy. To note about this clonotype: Its target is unknown.

The study excluded patients with uncontrolled infection, other autoimmune disease, pregnancy or lactation. It was 10 ml of fresh peripheral blood that supplied the PBMCs. Using RNA transcripts as the source, TCR beta CDR3 regions were amplified. In the first-round RT-PCR of the TCR CDR3, the HTBI primer set was used. TCRdb called the multiplex PCR reads again in MiXCR, with one record for every CDR3 protein. The sample has hundreds of thousands of distinct CDR3 sequences; around 13% are singletons. Germline V gene sequence: CDR1 LNHDA, CDR2 SQIVND (reference sequence). The CDR3 has 15 amino acids. V lost 2 bases and J lost 2, with 10 bases in between. Study-wide results and caveats: Most expanded thyroid clonotypes above 0.001 recurred in blood. Classification by a 13 V-J model distinguished ophthalmopathy from stable hyperthyroidism.

The receptor comes from a middle-aged woman with Graves' ophthalmopathy. Sequencing was performed on blood. V gene TRBV19 combines with J gene TRBJ1-5; no reliable D call. Here the CDR3 DNA reads TGTGCCAGTAGTATAACGGCAAGAGGCAATCAGCCCCAGCATTTT. Protein product: CASSITARGNQPQHF.